Given below is one T cell receptor (beta chain) in context. The sample originates from a study of PD-L1 blockade in urothelial cancer. The wider study: At 3 weeks (second dose) and 6 weeks after starting treatment, blood was analyzed. T cells were recovered from blood samples at a median of roughly 150,000.

Trimming stripped 5 bases from V and 4 bases from J, with 6 bases between. CDR1 is DFQATT, CDR2 SNEGSKA, per germline (reference sequence). This CDR3 is 11 amino acids long. The protocol was immunoSEQ multiplex PCR, while the TCRdb copy is restricted to in-frame clones and leaves out a portion. The table shows just under 40,000 clones, with more than 85% occurring only once. The chain combines TRBV20-1 with TRBJ2-1; no clear D gene. The TCR originated in a man aged 60-69 years with urothelial cancer. Sequencing used PBMCs, obtained around atezolizumab (anti-PD-L1) treatment. The CDR3 reads CSAGTYNEQFF. The CDR3 nucleotides read TGCAGTGCTGGCACATACAATGAGCAGTTCTTC.